The entry below describes one T cell receptor (beta chain). Seattle patients were enrolled during active infection and followed longitudinally. Trimming took 8 bases from V and 5 from J, leaving 13 bases between them. The CDR3 totals 12 residues. Germline-derived CDR1 and CDR2 are MNHEY and SVGAGI. This entry comes from a study of blood T cell repertoires in COVID-19. How the authors handled the data: Researchers report that nucleated cell counts were estimated from reference gene primer amplification. The repertoire was sequenced with immunoSEQ multiplex PCR; TCRdb's copy has only in-frame clones and lacks some. V, J and clone size are those of that table, while D and trimming were read from the DNA. The repertoire holds over 200,000 clones, with about 94% as singletons.

The rearrangement links TRBV6-5 to TRBJ2-7, with D tentatively TRBD1 (6 bases). The source is a man aged 55 to 70 with COVID-19, enrolled during active disease. The sample taken for sequencing was peripheral blood. The CDR3 is CASQYRVHEQYF. The CDR3 coding sequence is TGTGCCAGCCAGTACAGGGTCCACGAGCAGTACTTC.